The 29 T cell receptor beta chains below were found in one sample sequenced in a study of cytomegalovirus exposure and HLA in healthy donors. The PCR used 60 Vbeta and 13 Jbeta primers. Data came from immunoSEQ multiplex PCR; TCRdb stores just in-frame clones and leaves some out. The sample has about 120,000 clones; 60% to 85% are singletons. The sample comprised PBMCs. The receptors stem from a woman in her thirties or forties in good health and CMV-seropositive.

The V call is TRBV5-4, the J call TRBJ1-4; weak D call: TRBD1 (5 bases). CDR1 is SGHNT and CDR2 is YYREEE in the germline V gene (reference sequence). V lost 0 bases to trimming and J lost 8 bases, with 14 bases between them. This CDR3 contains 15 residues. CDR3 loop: CASSLGDGGEEKLFF. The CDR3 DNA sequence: TGTGCCAGCAGCTTGGGGGACGGGGGGGAGGAAAAACTGTTTTTT.

CDR3 region: CAWSTGTGIGYTF. Written as DNA, the CDR3 is TGTGCCTGGAGTACCGGGACAGGGATAGGCTACACCTTC. V gene TRBV30 combines with J gene TRBJ1-2, with 9 positions matching TRBD1. The CDR3 has 13 amino acids. Germline V gives CDR1 GTSNPN, CDR2 SVGIG (reference sequence). With 2 bases clipped from V and 8 bases from J, the junction kept 6 bases outside the gene matches.

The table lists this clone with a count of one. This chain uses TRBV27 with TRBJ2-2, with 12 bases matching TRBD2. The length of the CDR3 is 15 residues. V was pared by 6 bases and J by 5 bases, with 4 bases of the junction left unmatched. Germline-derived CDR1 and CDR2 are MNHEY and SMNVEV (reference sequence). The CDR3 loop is CASRPGLAGTGELFF. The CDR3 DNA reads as TGTGCCAGCAGACCCGGACTAGCGGGGACCGGGGAGCTGTTTTTT.

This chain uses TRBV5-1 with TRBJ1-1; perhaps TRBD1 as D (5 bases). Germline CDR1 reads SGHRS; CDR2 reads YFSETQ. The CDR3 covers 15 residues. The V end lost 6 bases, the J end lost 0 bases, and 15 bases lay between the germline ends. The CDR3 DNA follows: TGCGCCAGCACCACCAAACAGGCCTTGAACACTGAAGCTTTCTTT. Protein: CASTTKQALNTEAFF.

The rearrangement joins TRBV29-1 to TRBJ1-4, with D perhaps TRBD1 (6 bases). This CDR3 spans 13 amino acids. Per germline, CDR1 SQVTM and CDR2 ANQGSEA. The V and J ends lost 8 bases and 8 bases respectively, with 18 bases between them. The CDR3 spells CSLEGGGREKLFF. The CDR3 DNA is TGCAGCTTAGAAGGGGGGGGGAGGGAAAAACTGTTTTTT.

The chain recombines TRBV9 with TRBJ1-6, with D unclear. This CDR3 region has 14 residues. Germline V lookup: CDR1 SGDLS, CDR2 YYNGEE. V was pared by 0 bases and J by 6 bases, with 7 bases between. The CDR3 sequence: CASSVGLSNSPLHF. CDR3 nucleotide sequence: TGTGCCAGCAGCGTAGGACTGTCTAATTCACCCCTCCACTTT.

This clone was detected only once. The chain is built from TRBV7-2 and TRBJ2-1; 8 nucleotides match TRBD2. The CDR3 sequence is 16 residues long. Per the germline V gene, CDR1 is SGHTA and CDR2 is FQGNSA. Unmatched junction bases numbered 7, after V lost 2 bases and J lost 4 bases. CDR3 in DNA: TGTGCCAGCAGCTTAAGGTCCCAGCGGGGGTACAATGAGCAGTTCTTC. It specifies CASSLRSQRGYNEQFF.

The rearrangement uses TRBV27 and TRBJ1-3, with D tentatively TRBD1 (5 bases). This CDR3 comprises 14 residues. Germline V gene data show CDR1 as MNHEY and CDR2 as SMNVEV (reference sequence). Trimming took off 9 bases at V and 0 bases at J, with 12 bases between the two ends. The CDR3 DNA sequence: TGTGCCAGTCGTGGGCAGGGCTCTGGAAACACCATATATTTT. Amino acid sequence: CASRGQGSGNTIYF.

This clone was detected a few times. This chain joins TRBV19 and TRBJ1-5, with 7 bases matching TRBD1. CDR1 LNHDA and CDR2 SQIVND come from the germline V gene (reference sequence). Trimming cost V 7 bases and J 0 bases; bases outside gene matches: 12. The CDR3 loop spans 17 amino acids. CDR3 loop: CASTSRAGGNSNQPQHF. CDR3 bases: TGTGCCAGTACCTCACGGGCAGGGGGGAATAGCAATCAGCCCCAGCATTTT.

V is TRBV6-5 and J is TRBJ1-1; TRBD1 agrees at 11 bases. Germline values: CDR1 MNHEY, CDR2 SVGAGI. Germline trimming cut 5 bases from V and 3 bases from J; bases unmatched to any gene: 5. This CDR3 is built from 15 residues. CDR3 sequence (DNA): TGTGCCAGCAGTCCCTGGACAGGGGGCGACACTGAAGCTTTCTTT. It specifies CASSPWTGGDTEAFF.

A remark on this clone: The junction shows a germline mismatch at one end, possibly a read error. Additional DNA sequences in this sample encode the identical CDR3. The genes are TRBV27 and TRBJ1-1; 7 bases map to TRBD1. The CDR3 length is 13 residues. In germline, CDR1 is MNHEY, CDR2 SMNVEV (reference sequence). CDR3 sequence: CASSRQGSTEAFF. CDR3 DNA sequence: TGCGCCAGCAGTCGACAGGGTTCAACGGAAGCTTTCTTT.

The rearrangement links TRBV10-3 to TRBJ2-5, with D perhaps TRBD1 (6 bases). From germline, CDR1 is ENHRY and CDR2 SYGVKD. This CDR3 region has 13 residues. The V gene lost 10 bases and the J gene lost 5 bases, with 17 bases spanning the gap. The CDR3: CATNRDGRETQYF. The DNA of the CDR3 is TGTGCCACCAACAGGGACGGGCGCGAGACCCAGTACTTC.

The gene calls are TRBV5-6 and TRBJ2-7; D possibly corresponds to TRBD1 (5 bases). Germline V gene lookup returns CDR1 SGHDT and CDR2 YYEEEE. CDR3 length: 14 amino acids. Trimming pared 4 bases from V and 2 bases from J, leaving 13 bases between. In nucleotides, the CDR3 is TGTGCCAGCAGCGTCCTAGGGGAAGCCTACGAGCAGTACTTC. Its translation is CASSVLGEAYEQYF. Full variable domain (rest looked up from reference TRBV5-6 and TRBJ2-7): DAGVTQSPTHLIKTRGQQVTLRCSPKSGHDTVSWYQQALGQGPQFIFQYYEEEERQRGNFPDRFSGHQFPNYSSELNVNALLLGDSALYLCASSVLGEAYEQYFGPGTRLTVT.

DNA for the CDR3: TGCGCCAGCAGCGTCTACCCCAACAATGAGCAGTTCTTC. It codes for CASSVYPNNEQFF. The gene calls are TRBV5-1 and TRBJ2-1; D remains unclear. V was pared by 4 bases and J by 5 bases, with 10 bases between. This CDR3 comprises 13 residues. In germline, CDR1 is SGHRS, CDR2 YFSETQ.

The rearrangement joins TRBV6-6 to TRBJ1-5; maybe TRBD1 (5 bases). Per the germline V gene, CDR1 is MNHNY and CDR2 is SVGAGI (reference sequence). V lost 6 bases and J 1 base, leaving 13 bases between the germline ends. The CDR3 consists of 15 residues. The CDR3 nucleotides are TGTGCCAGCAGCCCCAGGCAGGGAAGCAATCAGCCCCAGCATTTT. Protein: CASSPRQGSNQPQHF.

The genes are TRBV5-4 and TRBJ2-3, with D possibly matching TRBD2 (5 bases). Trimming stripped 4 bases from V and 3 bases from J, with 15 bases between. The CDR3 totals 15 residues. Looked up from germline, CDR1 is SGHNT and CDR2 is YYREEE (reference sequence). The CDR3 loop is CASSRLLRATDTQYF. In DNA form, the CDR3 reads TGTGCCAGCAGCCGGCTCTTGCGGGCGACAGATACGCAGTATTTT.

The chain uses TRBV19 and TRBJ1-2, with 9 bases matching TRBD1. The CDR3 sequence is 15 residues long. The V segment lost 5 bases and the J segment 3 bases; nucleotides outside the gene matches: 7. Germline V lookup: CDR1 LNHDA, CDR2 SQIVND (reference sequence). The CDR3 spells CASSSRDRADYGYTF. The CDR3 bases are TGTGCCAGTAGTTCAAGGGACAGGGCTGACTATGGCTACACCTTC.

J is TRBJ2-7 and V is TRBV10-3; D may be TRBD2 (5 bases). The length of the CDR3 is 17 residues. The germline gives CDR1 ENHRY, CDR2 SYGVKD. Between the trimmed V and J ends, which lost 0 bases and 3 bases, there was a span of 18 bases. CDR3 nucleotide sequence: TGTGCCATCAGTGAGTCCGAGGGCCAGGTAAAGTTCTACGAGCAGTACTTC. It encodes CAISESEGQVKFYEQYF.

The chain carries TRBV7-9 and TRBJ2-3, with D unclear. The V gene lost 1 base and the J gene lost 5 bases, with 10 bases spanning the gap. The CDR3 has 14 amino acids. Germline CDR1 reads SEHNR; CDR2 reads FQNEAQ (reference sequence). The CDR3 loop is CASSLGYPGDTQYF. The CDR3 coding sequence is TGTGCCAGCAGCTTAGGTTACCCCGGAGATACGCAGTATTTT.

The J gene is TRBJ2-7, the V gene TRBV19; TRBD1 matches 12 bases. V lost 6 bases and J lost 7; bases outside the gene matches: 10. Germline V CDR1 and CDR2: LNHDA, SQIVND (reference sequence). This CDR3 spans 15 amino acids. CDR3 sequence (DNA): TGTGCCAGTAGCTCATGGGGACAGGGGGCAGAGGAGCAGTACTTC. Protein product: CASSSWGQGAEEQYF.

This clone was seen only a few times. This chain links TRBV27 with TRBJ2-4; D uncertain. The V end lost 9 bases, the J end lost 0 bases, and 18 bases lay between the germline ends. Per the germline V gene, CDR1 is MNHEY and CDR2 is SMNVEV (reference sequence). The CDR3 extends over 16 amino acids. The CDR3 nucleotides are TGTGCCAGTAGAGGAGTGACGGCTGAAGCCAAAAACATTCAGTACTTC. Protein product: CASRGVTAEAKNIQYF.

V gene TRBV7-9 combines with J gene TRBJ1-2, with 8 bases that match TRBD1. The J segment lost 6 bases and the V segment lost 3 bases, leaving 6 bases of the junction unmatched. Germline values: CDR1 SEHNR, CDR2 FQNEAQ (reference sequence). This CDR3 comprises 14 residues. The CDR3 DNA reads TGTGCCAGCAGCTTTGACAGGGGTTTTAATGGCTACACCTTC. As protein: CASSFDRGFNGYTF.

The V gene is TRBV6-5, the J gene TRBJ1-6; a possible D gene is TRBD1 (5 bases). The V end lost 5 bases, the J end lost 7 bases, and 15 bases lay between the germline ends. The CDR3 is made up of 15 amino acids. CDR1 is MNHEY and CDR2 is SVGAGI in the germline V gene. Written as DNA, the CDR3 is TGTGCCAGCAGTGCCCGGACGGGGGACAATTCACCCCTCCACTTT. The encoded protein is CASSARTGDNSPLHF.

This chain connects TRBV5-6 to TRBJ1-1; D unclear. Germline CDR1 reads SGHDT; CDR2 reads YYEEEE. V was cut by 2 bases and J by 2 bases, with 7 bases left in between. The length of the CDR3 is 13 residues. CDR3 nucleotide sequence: TGTGCCAGCAGCTTTGCAGTCAACACTGAAGCTTTCTTT. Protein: CASSFAVNTEAFF.

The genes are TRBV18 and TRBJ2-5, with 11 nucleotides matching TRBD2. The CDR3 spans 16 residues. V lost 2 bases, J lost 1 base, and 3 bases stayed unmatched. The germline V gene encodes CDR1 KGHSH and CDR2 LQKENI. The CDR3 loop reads CASSPGLAGPQETQYF. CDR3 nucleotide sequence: TGTGCCAGCTCACCAGGACTAGCGGGTCCCCAAGAGACCCAGTACTTC.

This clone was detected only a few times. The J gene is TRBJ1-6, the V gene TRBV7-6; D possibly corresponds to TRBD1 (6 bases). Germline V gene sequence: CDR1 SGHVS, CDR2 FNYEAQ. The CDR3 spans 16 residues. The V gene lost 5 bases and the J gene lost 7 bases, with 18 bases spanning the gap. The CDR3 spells CASSPEGGGRNSPLHF. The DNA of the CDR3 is TGTGCCAGCAGCCCGGAGGGGGGCGGGAGAAATTCACCCCTCCACTTT.

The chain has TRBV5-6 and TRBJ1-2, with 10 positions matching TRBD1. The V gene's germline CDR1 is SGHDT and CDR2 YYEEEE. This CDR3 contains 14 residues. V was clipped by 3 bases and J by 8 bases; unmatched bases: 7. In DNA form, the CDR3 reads TGTGCCAGCAGCTCCTATGACAGGGGGCTCGGCTACACCTTC. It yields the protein CASSSYDRGLGYTF. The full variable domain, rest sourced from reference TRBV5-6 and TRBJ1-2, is DAGVTQSPTHLIKTRGQQVTLRCSPKSGHDTVSWYQQALGQGPQFIFQYYEEEERQRGNFPDRFSGHQFPNYSSELNVNALLLGDSALYLCASSSYDRGLGYTFGSGTRLTVV.

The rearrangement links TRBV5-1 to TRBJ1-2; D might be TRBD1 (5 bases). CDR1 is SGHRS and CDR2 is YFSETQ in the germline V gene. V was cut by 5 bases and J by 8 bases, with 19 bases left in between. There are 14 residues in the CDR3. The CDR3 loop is CASRTETGGKGYTF. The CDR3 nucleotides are TGCGCCAGCAGAACTGAAACAGGTGGTAAGGGCTACACCTTC. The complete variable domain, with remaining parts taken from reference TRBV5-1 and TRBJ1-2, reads KAGVTQTPRYLIKTRGQQVTLSCSPISGHRSVSWYQQTPGQGLQFLFEYFSETQRNKGNFPGRFSGRQFSNSRSEMNVSTLELGDSALYLCASRTETGGKGYTFGSGTRLTVV.

CDR3 bases: TGTGCCTGGAATCAGGGTTCGGGCGAGCAGTACTTC. Encoded protein: CAWNQGSGEQYF. The chain is built from TRBV30 and TRBJ2-5; D might be TRBD1 (5 bases). The end of the DNA is better explained by TRBJ2-7, so the J call may be wrong. In germline, CDR1 is GTSNPN, CDR2 SVGIG (reference sequence). The CDR3 consists of 12 residues.